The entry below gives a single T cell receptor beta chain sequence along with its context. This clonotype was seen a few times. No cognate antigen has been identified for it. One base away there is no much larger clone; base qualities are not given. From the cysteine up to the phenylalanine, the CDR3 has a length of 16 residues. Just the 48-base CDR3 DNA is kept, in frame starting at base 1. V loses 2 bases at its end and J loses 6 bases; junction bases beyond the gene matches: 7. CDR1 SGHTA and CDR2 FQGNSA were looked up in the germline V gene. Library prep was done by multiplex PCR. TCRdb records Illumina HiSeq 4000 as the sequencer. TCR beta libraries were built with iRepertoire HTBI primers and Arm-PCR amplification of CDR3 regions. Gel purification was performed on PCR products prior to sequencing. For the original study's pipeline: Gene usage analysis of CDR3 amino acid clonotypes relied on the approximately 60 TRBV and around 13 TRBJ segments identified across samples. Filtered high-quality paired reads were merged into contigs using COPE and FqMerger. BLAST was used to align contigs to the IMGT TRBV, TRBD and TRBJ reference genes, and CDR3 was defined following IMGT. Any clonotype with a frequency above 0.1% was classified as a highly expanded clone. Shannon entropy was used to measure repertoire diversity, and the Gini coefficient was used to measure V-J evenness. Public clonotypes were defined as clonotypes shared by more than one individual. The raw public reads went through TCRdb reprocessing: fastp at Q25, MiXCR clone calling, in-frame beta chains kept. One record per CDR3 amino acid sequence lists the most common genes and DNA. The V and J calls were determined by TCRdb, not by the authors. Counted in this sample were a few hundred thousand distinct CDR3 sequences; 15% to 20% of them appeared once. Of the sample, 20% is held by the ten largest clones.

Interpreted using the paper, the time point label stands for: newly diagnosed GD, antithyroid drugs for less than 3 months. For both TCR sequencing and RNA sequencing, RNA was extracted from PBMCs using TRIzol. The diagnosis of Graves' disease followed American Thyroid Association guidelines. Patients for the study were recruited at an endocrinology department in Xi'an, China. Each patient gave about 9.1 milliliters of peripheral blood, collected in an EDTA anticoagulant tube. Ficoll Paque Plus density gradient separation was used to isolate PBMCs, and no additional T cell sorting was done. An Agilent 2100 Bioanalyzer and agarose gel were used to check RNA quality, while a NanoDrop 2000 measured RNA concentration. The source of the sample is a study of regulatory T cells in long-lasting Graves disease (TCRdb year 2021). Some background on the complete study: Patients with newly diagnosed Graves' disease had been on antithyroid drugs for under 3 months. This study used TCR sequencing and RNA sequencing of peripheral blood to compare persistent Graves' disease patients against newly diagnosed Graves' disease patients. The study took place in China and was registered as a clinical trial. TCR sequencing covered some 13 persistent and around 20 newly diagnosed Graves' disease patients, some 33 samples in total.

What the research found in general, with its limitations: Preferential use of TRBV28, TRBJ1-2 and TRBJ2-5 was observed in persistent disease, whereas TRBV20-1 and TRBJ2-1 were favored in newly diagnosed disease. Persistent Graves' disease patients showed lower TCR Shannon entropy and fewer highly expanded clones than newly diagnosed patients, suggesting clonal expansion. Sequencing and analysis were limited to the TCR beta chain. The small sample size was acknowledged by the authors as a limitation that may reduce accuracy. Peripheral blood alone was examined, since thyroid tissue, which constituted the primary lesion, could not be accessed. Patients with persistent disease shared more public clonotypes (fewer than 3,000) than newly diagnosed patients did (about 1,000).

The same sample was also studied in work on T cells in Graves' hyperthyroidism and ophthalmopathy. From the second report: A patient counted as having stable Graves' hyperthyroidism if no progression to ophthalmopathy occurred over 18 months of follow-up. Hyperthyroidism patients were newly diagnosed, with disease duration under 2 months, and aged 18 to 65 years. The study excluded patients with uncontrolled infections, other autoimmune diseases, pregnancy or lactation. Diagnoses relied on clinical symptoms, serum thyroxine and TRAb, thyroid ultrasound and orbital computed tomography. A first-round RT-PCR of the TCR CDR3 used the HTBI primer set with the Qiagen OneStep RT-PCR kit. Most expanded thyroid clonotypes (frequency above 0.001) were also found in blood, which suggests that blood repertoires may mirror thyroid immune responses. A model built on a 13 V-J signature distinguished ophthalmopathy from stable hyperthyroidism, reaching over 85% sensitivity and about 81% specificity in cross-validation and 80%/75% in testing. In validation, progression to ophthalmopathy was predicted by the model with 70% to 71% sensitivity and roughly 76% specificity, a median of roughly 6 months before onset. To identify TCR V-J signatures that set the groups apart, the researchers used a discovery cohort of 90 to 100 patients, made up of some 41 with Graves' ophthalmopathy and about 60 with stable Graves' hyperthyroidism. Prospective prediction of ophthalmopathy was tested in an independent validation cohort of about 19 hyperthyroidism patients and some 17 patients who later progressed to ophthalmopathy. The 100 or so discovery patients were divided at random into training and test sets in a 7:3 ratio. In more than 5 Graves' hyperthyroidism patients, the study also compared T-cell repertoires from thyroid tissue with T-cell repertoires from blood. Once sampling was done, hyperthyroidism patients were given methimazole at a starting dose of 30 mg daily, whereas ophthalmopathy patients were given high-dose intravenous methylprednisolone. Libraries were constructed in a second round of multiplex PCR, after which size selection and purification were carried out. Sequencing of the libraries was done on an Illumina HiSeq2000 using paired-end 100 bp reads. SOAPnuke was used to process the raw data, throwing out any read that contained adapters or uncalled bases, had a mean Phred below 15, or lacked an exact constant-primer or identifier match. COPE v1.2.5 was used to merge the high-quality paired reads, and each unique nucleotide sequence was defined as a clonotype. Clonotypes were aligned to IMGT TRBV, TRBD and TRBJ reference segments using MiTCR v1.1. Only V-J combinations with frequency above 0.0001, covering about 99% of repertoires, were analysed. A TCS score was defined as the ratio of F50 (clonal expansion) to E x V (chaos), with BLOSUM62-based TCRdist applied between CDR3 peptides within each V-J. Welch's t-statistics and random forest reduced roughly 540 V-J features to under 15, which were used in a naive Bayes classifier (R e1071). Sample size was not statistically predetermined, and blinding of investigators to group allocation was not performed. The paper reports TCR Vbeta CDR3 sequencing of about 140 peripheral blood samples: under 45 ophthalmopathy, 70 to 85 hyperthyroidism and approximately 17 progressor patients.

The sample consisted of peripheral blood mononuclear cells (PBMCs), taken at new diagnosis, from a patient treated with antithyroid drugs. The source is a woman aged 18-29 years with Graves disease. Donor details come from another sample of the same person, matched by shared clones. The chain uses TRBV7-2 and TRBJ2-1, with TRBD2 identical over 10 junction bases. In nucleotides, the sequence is TGTGCCAGCAGCTTAAGGACTAGCGGACAGTGCAATGAGCAGTTCTTC. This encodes CASSLRTSGQCNEQFF.